Below are 4 T cell receptor beta chains sequenced from a single sample in a study of shared clonotypes between healthy human individuals (dated by TCRdb to about 2020). Libraries were built with the immunoSEQ multiplex PCR assay. TCRdb re-hosts the immuneACCESS table, in-frame sequences only. Its copies lack some clones; in the studies checked, an unresolved V gene accounts for under half of them, and the cause for the rest is not known. The sample table records 550,000 to 700,000 clones; roughly 73% of these occur just once. The ten largest account for about 1.8% of the sample. Sequenced material: memory CD4+ T cells sorted from blood. What this sample's cell subset or site label stands for: CD45RA-negative fraction. These receptors were collected from a woman under 40 in good health.

Turning to this clone: Distinct nucleotide sequences in the sample also encode this CDR3. This chain links TRBV28 with TRBJ2-7; D may be TRBD1 (5 bases). The germline V gene encodes CDR1 MDHEN and CDR2 SYDVKM. The V gene lost 2 bases and the J gene lost 4 bases, with 9 bases spanning the gap. This CDR3 spans 13 amino acids. In DNA, the CDR3 is TGTGCCAGCAGTTTAAGGGGCCCGTACGAGCAGTACTTC. Protein: CASSLRGPYEQYF.

The rearrangement uses TRBV6-1 and TRBJ2-2; D is uncertain. The CDR3 loop spans 14 amino acids. V lost 1 base and J 7 bases, leaving 10 bases between the germline ends. Germline assignment: CDR1 MNHNS and CDR2 SASEGT. The CDR3 DNA is TGTGCCAGCAGTGAAGGGGGTAGCCTCGGGGAGCTGTTTTTT. This gives the protein CASSEGGSLGELFF.

The chain combines TRBV5-4 with TRBJ1-1; 8 nucleotides align to TRBD1. Germline CDR1 SGHNT, CDR2 YYREEE (reference sequence). The ends lost 4 bases at V and 10 bases at J; junction bases unmatched: 9. The CDR3 contains 13 residues. The CDR3 bases are TGTGCCAGCAGCCTAGACCCACAGGGGGTAGCTTTCTTT. This gives the protein CASSLDPQGVAFF.

The rearrangement links TRBV5-1 to TRBJ2-7, with no clear D. The CDR3 has 11 amino acids. From germline, CDR1 is SGHRS and CDR2 YFSETQ. Trimming left V 3 bases short and J 5 bases short, with 6 bases between. CDR3 nucleotides: TGCGCCAGCAGCTCCCTGCACGAGCAGTACTTC. Its translation: CASSSLHEQYF. The variable domain in full, completed from reference TRBV5-1 and TRBJ2-7, reads KAGVTQTPRYLIKTRGQQVTLSCSPISGHRSVSWYQQTPGQGLQFLFEYFSETQRNKGNFPGRFSGRQFSNSRSEMNVSTLELGDSALYLCASSSLHEQYFGPGTRLTVT.